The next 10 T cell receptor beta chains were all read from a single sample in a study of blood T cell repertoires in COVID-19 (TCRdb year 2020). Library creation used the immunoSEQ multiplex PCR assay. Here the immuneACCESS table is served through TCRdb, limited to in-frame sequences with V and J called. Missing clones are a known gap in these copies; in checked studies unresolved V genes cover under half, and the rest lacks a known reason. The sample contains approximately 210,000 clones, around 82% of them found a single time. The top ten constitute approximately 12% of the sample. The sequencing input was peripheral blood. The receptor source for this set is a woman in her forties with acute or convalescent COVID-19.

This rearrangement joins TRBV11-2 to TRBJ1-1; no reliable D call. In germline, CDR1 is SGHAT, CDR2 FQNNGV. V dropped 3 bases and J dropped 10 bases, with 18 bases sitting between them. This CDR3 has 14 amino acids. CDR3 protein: CASSFGGPAVGAFF. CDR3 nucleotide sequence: TGTGCCAGCAGCTTTGGAGGGCCCGCGGTAGGAGCTTTCTTT.

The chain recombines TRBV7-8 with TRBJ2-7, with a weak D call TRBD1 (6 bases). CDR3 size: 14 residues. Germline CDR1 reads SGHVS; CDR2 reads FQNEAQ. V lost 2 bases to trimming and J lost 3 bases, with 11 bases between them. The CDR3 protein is CASSLTGSYYEQYF. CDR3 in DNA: TGTGCCAGCAGCTTAACAGGGTCGTACTACGAGCAGTACTTC.

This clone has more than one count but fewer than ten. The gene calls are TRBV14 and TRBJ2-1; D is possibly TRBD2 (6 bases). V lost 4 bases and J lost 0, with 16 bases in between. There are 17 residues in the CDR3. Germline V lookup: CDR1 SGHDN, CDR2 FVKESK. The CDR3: CASSPRSLARSYNEQFF. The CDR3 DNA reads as TGTGCCAGCAGCCCGCGGTCGCTAGCGCGCTCCTACAATGAGCAGTTCTTC.

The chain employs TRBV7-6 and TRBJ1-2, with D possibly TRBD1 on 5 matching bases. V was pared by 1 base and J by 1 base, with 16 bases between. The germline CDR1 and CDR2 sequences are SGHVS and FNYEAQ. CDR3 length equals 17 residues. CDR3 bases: TGTGCCAGCAGCTTAGTAAAGGCAGGGAAAAGTAACTATGGCTACACCTTC. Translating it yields CASSLVKAGKSNYGYTF.

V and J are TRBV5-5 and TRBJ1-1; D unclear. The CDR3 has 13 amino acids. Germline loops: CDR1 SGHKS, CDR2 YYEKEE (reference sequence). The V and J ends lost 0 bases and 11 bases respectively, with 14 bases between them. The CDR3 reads CASSLVSVRVAFF. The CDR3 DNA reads TGTGCCAGCAGCTTGGTATCGGTGAGGGTGGCTTTCTTT.

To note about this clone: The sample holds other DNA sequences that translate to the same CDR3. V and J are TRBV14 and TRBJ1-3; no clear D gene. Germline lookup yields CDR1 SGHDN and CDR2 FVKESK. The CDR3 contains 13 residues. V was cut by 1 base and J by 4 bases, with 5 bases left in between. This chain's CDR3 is CASSQVRGNTIYF. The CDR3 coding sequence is TGTGCCAGCAGCCAAGTGAGGGGAAACACCATATATTTT. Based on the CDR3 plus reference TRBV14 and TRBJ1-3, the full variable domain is EAGVTQFPSHSVIEKGQTVTLRCDPISGHDNLYWYRRVMGKEIKFLLHFVKESKQDESGMPNNRFLAERTGGTYSTLKVQPAELEDSGVYFCASSQVRGNTIYFGEGSWLTVV.

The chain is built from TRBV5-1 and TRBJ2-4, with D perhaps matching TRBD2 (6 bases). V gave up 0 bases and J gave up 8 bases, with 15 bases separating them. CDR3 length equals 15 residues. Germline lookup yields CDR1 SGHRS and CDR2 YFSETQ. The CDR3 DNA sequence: TGCGCCAGCAGCTTGGAATTGGCCAGGAGGGACATTCAGTACTTC. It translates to CASSLELARRDIQYF.

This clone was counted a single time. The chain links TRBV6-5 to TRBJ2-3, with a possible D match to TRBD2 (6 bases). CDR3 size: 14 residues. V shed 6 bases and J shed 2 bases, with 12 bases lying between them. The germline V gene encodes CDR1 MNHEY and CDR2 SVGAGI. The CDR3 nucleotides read TGTGCCAGCAGAAGCGGGCCTTACACAGATACGCAGTATTTT. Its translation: CASRSGPYTDTQYF.

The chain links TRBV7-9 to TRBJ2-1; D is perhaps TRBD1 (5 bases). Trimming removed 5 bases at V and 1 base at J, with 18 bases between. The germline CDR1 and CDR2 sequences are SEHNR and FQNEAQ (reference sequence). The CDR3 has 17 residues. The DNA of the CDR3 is TGTGCCAGCAGCATCATCCTAGGTGGGGCTTCCTACAATGAGCAGTTCTTC. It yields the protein CASSIILGGASYNEQFF.

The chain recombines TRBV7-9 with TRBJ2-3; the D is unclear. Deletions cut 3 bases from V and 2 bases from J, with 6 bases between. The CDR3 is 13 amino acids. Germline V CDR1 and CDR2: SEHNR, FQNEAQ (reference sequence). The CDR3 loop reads CASSLSLTDTQYF. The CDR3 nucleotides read TGTGCCAGCAGCTTGAGTCTCACAGATACGCAGTATTTT.